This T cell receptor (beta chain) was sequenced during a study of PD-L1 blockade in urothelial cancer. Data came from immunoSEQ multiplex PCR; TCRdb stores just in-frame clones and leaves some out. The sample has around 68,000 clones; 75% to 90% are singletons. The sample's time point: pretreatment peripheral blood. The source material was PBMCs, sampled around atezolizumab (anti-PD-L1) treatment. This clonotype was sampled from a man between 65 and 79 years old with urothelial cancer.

CDR3 protein: CASSTGQGADEQYF. CDR3 DNA sequence: TGCGCCAGCAGCACTGGACAGGGAGCGGACGAGCAGTACTTC. The J gene is TRBJ2-7, the V gene TRBV5-1; 8 nucleotides agree with TRBD1. Germline trimming cut 4 bases from V and 5 bases from J; bases unmatched to any gene: 8. Germline values: CDR1 SGHRS, CDR2 YFSETQ. The CDR3 covers 14 residues.